The clone carrying this T cell receptor (beta chain) appeared a few times. The antigen remains unidentified. V gave up 8 bases and J gave up 13 bases; unmatched junction bases: 15. CDR3 length: 14 residues. The germline gives CDR1 SNHLY, CDR2 FYNNEI. The source of the sample is a study of blood T cells in healthy people across ages. Whole-study findings and limits: Unsorted PBMCs ruled out conclusive naive versus antigen-experienced comparison. Age brought a roughly linear fall in TCR beta diversity measured per million T cells. Long-lived and aged donors differed, with more naive CD4+ cells and higher diversity in the long-lived.

Then a second PCR, running roughly 7 to 11 cycles, was carried out with a sample-barcoded 5' primer and a J-beta primer mix. Each TCR beta cDNA got a 12-nucleotide random molecular identifier. TCRdb re-called the 5' RACE reads through MiXCR, storing one row per CDR3 protein. The data show 700,000 to 950,000 distinct CDR3 sequences, with 55% to 75% seen just once and over 20% held by the top ten. Sequenced: blood. The rearrangement joins TRBV2 to TRBJ2-4, with 9 bases identical to TRBD1. The receptor comes from a man aged 25-45 years in good health. The CDR3 bases are TGTGCCAGCTCTCCCGGGACAGGGACCATTGGGCAGTACTTC. This sequence encodes CASSPGTGTIGQYF.